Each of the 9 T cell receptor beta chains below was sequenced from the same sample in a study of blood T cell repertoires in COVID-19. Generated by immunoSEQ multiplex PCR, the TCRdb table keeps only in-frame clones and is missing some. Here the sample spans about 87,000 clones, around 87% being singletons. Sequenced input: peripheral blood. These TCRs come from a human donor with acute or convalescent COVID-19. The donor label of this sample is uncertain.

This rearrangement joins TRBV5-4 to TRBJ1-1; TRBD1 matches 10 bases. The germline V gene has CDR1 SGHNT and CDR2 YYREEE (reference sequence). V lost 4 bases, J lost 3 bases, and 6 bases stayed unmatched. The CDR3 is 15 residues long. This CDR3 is CASSDSGTGDTEAFF. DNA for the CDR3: TGTGCCAGCAGCGACTCCGGGACAGGGGACACTGAAGCTTTCTTT. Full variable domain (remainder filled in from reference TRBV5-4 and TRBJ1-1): ETGVTQSPTHLIKTRGQQVTLRCSSQSGHNTVSWYQQALGQGPQFIFQYYREEENGRGNFPPRFSGLQFPNYSSELNVNALELDDSALYLCASSDSGTGDTEAFFGQGTRLTVV.

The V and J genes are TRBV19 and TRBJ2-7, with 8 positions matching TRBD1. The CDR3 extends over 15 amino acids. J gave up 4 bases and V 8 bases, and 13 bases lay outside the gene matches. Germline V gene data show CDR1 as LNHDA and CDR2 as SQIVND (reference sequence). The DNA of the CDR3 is TGTGCCAGTCAACCCTCCGGGACAGGCCTTTACGAGCAGTACTTC. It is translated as CASQPSGTGLYEQYF. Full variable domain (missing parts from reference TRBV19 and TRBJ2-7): DGGITQSPKYLFRKEGQNVTLSCEQNLNHDAMYWYRQDPGQGLRLIYYSQIVNDFQKGDIAEGYSVSREKKESFPLTVTSAQKNPTAFYLCASQPSGTGLYEQYFGPGTRLTVT.

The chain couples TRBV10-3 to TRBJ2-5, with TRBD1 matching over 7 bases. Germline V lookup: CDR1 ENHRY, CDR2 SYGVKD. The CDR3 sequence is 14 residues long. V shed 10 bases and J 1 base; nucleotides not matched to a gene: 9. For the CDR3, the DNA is TGTGCCACAGGGCTCCGGGACAGCCAAGAGACCCAGTACTTC. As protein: CATGLRDSQETQYF.

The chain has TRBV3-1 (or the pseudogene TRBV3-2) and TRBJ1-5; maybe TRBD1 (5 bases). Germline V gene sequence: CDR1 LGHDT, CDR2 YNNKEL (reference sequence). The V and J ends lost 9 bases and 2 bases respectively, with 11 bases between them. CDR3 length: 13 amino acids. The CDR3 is CASQGDGNQPQHF. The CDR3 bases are TGTGCCAGTCAGGGCGATGGCAATCAGCCCCAGCATTTT.

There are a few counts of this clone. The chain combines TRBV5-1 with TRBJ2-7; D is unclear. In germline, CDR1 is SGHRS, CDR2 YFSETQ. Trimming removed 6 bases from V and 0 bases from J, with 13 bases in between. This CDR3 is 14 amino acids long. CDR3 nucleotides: TGCGCCAGCAACAAGGATAGCCTCTCCTACGAGCAGTACTTC. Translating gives CASNKDSLSYEQYF.

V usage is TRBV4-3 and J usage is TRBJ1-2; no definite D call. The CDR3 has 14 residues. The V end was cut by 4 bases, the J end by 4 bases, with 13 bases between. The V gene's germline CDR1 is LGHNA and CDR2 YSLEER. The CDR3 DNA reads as TGCGCCAGCAGCCCGGACCCAGCGGGCTATGGCTACACCTTC. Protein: CASSPDPAGYGYTF.

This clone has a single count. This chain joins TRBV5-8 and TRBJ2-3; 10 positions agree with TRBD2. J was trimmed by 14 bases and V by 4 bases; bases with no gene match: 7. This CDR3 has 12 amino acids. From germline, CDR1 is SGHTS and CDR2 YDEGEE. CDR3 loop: CASSPSGGSPYF. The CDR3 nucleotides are TGTGCCAGCAGCCCTAGCGGGGGATCCCCGTATTTT.

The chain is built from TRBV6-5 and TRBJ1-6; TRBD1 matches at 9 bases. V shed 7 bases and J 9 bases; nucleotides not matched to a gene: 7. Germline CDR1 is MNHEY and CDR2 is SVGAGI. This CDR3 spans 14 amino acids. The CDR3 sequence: CASNPGQGGSPLHF. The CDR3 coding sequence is TGTGCCAGCAACCCGGGACAGGGAGGTTCACCCCTCCACTTT.

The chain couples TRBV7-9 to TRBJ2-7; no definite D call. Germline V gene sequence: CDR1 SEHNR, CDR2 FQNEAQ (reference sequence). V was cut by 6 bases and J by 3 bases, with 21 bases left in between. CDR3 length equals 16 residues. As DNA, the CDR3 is TGTGCCAGCAGGTTTCGACAAGACAAAAAACGCTACGAGCAGTACTTC. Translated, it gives CASRFRQDKKRYEQYF.